This TCR beta chain originates from a study of early T cells in non-severe SARS-CoV-2 infection. This clonotype appeared a few times. Its antigen is still unknown. Being one base from a much bigger clone, this may be a read error. Via MiXCR, TCRdb re-called the 5' RACE reads, giving one row per CDR3 protein. The sample holds about 15,000 distinct CDR3 sequences; about 5% are singletons and the top ten take around 7%. Findings and limits, study-wide: Anti-spike CD8 responses were favored in VDJdb matching, and private and CD4 specificities were missed.

CDR3 length: 16 residues. Germline V gives CDR1 LGHDT, CDR2 YNNKEL (reference sequence). V and J are TRBV3-1 and TRBJ2-2, with 9 positions matching TRBD1. The material was whole blood, obtained at baseline. The origin of this receptor is an adult who was a healthcare worker with PCR-confirmed SARS-CoV-2 infection or an uninfected control (not recorded which). DNA of the CDR3: TGTGCCAGCAGCCAGAACAGGGGGCGCGGCACCGAGGAGCTGTTTTTT. This encodes CASSQNRGRGTEELFF.